This T cell receptor beta chain was found in a study of cytomegalovirus exposure and HLA in healthy donors. Study as a whole: Clustering assigned 81% of the approximately 400 genotyped donors to the Caucasian-associated ancestry cluster.

Germline CDR1 and CDR2: SGHVS and FQNEAQ. This CDR3 is 15 amino acids long. V lost 1 base and J lost 7; bases outside the gene matches: 8. Primers: 60 Vbeta forward and 13 Jbeta reverse. Produced via immunoSEQ multiplex PCR; TCRdb's table is partial and in-frame only. The repertoire has around 170,000 clones, over 65% of them found once; the top ten carry over 2%. This chain uses TRBV7-8 with TRBJ2-5, with 8 bases matching TRBD1. This receptor was obtained from a man in his sixties in good health and CMV-seronegative. The sequencing input was PBMCs. The CDR3 coding sequence is TGTGCCAGCAGCTTAGTAAAGGGACAGGAAGGGACCCAGTACTTC. Its protein is CASSLVKGQEGTQYF.